The source of this T cell receptor beta chain is a study of blood T cells in healthy people across ages. As for this clonotype: What it recognizes is unknown. A much larger clone differs from this one at a single base, so this may be a read error.

Isolation of PBMCs gave at least 7 million cells per sample. Every sample gave at least 5 micrograms of total RNA when it was extracted. Overall study results and limits: The study regarded diversity estimates from one million T cells as underestimates. The percentage of naive T cells correlated strongly with TCR beta diversity.

Primed by a sample-barcoded 5' primer and a J-beta primer mix, a second PCR proceeded for 7 to 11 cycles. MiXCR, run by TCRdb on the 5' RACE reads, gives a single entry per CDR3 protein. Seen here are around 580,000 distinct CDR3 sequences, more than 45% observed once, and the top ten hold 20% to 25%. This CDR3 region has 14 residues. The V and J ends lost 3 bases and 11 bases, in that order; junction bases with no gene match: 11. From germline, CDR1 is SQVTM and CDR2 ANQGSEA. This sequence originates from an elderly man in good health. Sequencing was carried out using blood. The rearrangement links TRBV29-1 to TRBJ2-5, with TRBD2 identical over 11 bases. The CDR3 sequence: CSVEDSGRGNEQYF. The CDR3 region has the DNA TGCAGCGTTGAGGATAGCGGGAGGGGGAATGAGCAGTACTTC. Supplemented by reference TRBV29-1 and TRBJ2-5, the full variable domain reads SAVISQKPSRDICQRGTSLTIQCQVDSQVTMMFWYRQQPGQSLTLIATANQGSEATYESGFVIDKFPISRPNLTFSTLTVSNMSPEDSSIYLCSVEDSGRGNEQYFGPGTRLLVL.